The sequence of this TCR beta chain was determined in a study of preoperative IRX-2 immunotherapy in early breast cancer. Sequencing used immunoSEQ multiplex PCR; TCRdb keeps in-frame clones, though not all of them. The sample contains some 21,000 clones, over 80% of which appear only once. Treatment meaning: preoperative locoregional IRX-2 cytokine immunotherapy. Samples came from a phase Ib trial of preoperative locoregional IRX-2 cytokine immunotherapy. The source of this sequence is a human donor with breast cancer. The source material was lymph node tissue, sampled after IRX-2 immunotherapy.

CDR3 protein: CASSEFASGGTGDTQYF. CDR3 DNA: TGCGCCAGCAGTGAATTCGCTAGCGGGGGGACTGGGGATACGCAGTATTTT. This chain joins TRBV10-1 and TRBJ2-3; TRBD2 agrees at 11 bases. CDR3 size: 17 residues. Trimming took 3 bases from V and 6 from J; bases not matched to a gene: 11. Germline assignment: CDR1 WNHNN and CDR2 SYGVQD (reference sequence).